The 9 T cell receptor beta chains below were found in one sample sequenced in a study of blood T cell repertoires in COVID-19. TCRdb's table, derived via immunoSEQ multiplex PCR, lists solely in-frame clones and lacks some. This sample has tens of thousands of clones, with about 92% found just once. Sequenced input: peripheral blood. The receptors here all came from a man aged 60 to 75 with acute or convalescent COVID-19.

This clone turned up a few times. One end of the junction is discordant with germline, which a read error may explain. V and J are TRBV3-1 (or the pseudogene TRBV3-2) and TRBJ1-2, with 9 bases lining up with TRBD1. Germline-derived CDR1 and CDR2 are LGHDT and YNNKEL (reference sequence). CDR3 length: 15 amino acids. CDR3 residues: CASSQGQGRDYGYTF. The DNA of the CDR3 is TGTGCCAGCAGTCAAGGACAGGGGCGGGACTATGGCTACACCTTC.

CDR3 sequence (DNA): TGTGCCAGCAGCTCATCACCAGTATTGACAGGAGAAAACTATAAAACAAAAGAGACCCAGTACTTC. It codes for CASSSSPVLTGENYKTKETQYF. The chain couples TRBV13 to TRBJ2-5; a possible D gene is TRBD1 (6 bases). In germline, CDR1 is PRHDT, CDR2 FYEKMQ (reference sequence). This CDR3 has 22 residues. V lost 4 bases, J lost 3 bases, and 36 bases lay in between.

The chain couples TRBV5-1 to TRBJ2-4; TRBD1 is a possible D gene (8 bases). Germline values: CDR1 SGHRS, CDR2 YFSETQ. V gave up 4 bases and J gave up 6 bases, with 17 bases separating them. CDR3 length: 15 amino acids. In nucleotides, the CDR3 is TGCGCCAGCAGCGAGGCGGACAGGGAGGGAAACATTCAGTACTTC. Translation gives CASSEADREGNIQYF.

V gene TRBV6-7 combines with J gene TRBJ1-6; D uncertain. TRBV6-7 is an ORF, with its function uncertain. V lost 5 bases, J lost 0 bases, and 11 bases lay in between. This CDR3 contains 16 residues. This CDR3 is CASSPTGSSYNSPLHF. Here the CDR3 DNA reads TGTGCCAGCAGTCCGACTGGGAGCTCCTATAATTCACCCCTCCACTTT.

The V and J genes are TRBV7-9 and TRBJ1-5; 10 nucleotides agree with TRBD1. The CDR3 is 19 residues long. V shed 4 bases and J 3 bases; nucleotides not matched to a gene: 15. Germline V gene data show CDR1 as SEHNR and CDR2 as FQNEAQ (reference sequence). The CDR3 DNA follows: TGTGCCAGCAGCTCCTGGCGGGGACAGGGGCTCGGAGACAATCAGCCCCAGCATTTT. Encoded protein: CASSSWRGQGLGDNQPQHF.

The CDR3 DNA follows: TGTGCCAGCAGTGCGCTAGCGGGGGGGCCGGAGACCCAGTACTTC. Protein: CASSALAGGPETQYF. The rearrangement uses TRBV2 and TRBJ2-5; 12 bases are a match to TRBD2. The CDR3 contains 15 residues. V dropped 4 bases and J dropped 5; count of bases not matched to a gene: 5. Germline assignment: CDR1 SNHLY and CDR2 FYNNEI.

In this sample, this clone turned up once. The gene calls are TRBV7-2 and TRBJ2-3, with 11 positions matching TRBD1. Losses at the gene ends were 8 bases for V and 3 bases for J; bases not matched to a gene: 13. The CDR3 is 17 residues long. CDR1 is SGHTA and CDR2 is FQGNSA in the germline V gene. The CDR3 DNA follows: TGTGCCAGCGGTTTATTCGTCCGGGACAGGGGGACAGATACGCAGTATTTT. It yields the protein CASGLFVRDRGTDTQYF. Full variable domain (missing parts from reference TRBV7-2 and TRBJ2-3): GAGVSQSPSNKVTEKGKDVELRCDPISGHTALYWYRQSLGQGLEFLIYFQGNSAPDKSGLPSDRFSAERTGGSVSTLTIQRTQQEDSAVYLCASGLFVRDRGTDTQYFGPGTRLTVL.

The genes are TRBV19 and TRBJ2-7; D gene uncertain. The V gene's germline CDR1 is LNHDA and CDR2 SQIVND (reference sequence). CDR3 size: 16 residues. With 4 bases removed from V and 3 bases from J, the gap between germline ends came to 19 bases. The CDR3 sequence is CASSKLHSNLLYEQYF. CDR3 DNA sequence: TGTGCCAGTAGTAAACTACACTCAAACCTGCTCTACGAGCAGTACTTC.

The chain carries TRBV5-8 and TRBJ1-1; TRBD1 matches 9 bases. V was pared by 5 bases and J by 7 bases, with 9 bases of the junction left unmatched. The germline V gene has CDR1 SGHTS and CDR2 YDEGEE. CDR3 length equals 14 residues. This CDR3 is CASRFAGTGNEAFF. CDR3 nucleotide sequence: TGTGCCAGCAGGTTTGCCGGGACAGGGAATGAAGCTTTCTTT.